The rows below give T cell receptor beta chains drawn from one sample of a study of OX40 agonist ivuxolimab in advanced cancers. The data were produced by immunoSEQ multiplex PCR, yet TCRdb's version contains in-frame clones alone and is incomplete. The sample has roughly 36,000 clones, around 83% seen once; the top ten hold roughly 1.9%. This specimen was CD4+ or CD8+ T cells sorted from blood, taken in a trial of the OX40 agonist ivuxolimab. Receptors originate from an adult with an advanced solid tumor such as melanoma, head and neck, liver or kidney cancer. Each CDR3 is given with its conserved first and last residue. Size is stated for part of the rows, as once, few or many counts, or as a class when the clone is expanded.

J	V	size	CDR3
TRBJ1-2	TRBV5-1	few	CASSRGTDLYGYTF
TRBJ1-1	TRBV6-1	once	CASRGPLTEAFF
TRBJ2-2	TRBV7-6	.	CASSLWSGTGELFF
TRBJ2-5	TRBV7-7	.	CASSLGWALEGETQYF
.	TRBV2	.	CASSVDGRPLYEQYF
TRBJ2-7	TRBV11-2	.	CASTDRVSYEQYF
TRBJ2-3	TRBV19	.	CASKGTSVDTQYF
TRBJ1-2	TRBV6-5	.	CASSYSGNSNGYTF
TRBJ2-3	TRBV6-1	.	CASSGTSGGTSTDTQYF
TRBJ1-5	TRBV19	.	CASSIRGRQPQHF
TRBJ2-1	TRBV5-6	.	CASSRYNEQFF
TRBJ2-7	TRBV6-1	.	CASSLDRDYEQYF
TRBJ2-7	TRBV19	.	CASSIGTSGSYEQYF
TRBJ1-2	TRBV6-6	.	CASSPDRMYTF
TRBJ1-2	TRBV29-1	once	CSVQLTNYGYTF
TRBJ1-2	TRBV6-1	.	CASGGTELSGYTF
TRBJ2-7	TRBV10-3	.	CAISQGSREQYF